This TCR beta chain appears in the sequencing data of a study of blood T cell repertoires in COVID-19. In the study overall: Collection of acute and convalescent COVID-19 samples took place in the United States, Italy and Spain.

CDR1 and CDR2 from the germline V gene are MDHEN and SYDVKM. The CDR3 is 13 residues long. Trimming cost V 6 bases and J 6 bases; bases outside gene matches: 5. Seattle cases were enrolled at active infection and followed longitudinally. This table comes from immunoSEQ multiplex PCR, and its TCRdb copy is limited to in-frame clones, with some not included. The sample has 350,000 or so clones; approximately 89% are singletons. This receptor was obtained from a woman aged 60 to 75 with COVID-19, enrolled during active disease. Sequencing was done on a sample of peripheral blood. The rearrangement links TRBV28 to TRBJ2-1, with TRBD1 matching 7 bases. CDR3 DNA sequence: TGTGCCAGCAGGGGGACAGCGAGCAATGAGCAGTTCTTC. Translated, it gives CASRGTASNEQFF.